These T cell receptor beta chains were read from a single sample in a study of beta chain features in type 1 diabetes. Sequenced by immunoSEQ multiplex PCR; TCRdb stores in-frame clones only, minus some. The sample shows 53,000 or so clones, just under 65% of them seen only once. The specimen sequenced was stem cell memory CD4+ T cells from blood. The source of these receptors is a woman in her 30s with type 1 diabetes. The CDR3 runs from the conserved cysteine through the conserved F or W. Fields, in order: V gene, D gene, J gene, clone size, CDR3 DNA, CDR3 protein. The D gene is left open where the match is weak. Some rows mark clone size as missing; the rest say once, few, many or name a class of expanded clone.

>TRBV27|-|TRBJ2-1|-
TGTGCCAGCAGTTTAAGATTTGGGGCGGACAGCTCCTACAATGAGCAGTTCTTC
CASSLRFGADSSYNEQFF
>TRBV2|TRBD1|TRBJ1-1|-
TGTGCCAGCAGTGGAAAACAGGGGACTGAAGCTTTCTTT
CASSGKQGTEAFF
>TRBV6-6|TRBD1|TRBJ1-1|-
TGTGCCAGCATTTTCGGACAGGGTAACACTGAAGCTTTCTTT
CASIFGQGNTEAFF
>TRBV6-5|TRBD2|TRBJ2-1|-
TGTGCCAGCAGTTACGTAGCGGGAGGTCCAAGGAATGAGCAGTTCTTC
CASSYVAGGPRNEQFF
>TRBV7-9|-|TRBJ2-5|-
TGTGCCAGCAGCGCTCCCGGCAGGCAAGAGACCCAGTACTTC
CASSAPGRQETQYF
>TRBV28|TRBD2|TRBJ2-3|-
TGTGCCAGCAGTTCCTGGACTAGCGGGGTGGGGTACCGCACAGATACGCAGTATTTT
CASSSWTSGVGYRTDTQYF
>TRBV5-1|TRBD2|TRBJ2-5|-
TGCGCCAGCAGCTTAACAGCGGGAGGGCCGGAGACCCAGTACTTC
CASSLTAGGPETQYF
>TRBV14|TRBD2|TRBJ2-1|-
TGTGCCAGCAGCCAAGAATGGGGACTAGCGGGACGGAATGAGCAGTTCTTC
CASSQEWGLAGRNEQFF
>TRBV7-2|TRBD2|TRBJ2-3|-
TGTGCCAGCAGCTCGGGACTAGCGGCAGATACGCAGTATTTT
CASSSGLAADTQYF
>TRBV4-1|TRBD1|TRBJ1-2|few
TGCGCCAGCAGCCAAGCCGGTCGGGACAGCCTCTATGGCTACACCTTC
CASSQAGRDSLYGYTF
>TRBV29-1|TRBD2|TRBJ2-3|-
TGCAGCGTTGGTGTAGCGGGAGTGGGCACAGATACGCAGTATTTT
CSVGVAGVGTDTQYF
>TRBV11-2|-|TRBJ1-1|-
TGTGCCAGCAGCGTAACAGAAAACACTGAAGCTTTCTTT
CASSVTENTEAFF
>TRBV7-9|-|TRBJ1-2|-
TGTGCCAGCAGCTTAGACAGACCCCCGACCTATGGCTACACCTTC
CASSLDRPPTYGYTF
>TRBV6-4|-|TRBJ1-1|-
TGTGCCAGCAGTGACTGCCGCGGGGCTGGGGACACTGAAGCTTTCTTT
CASSDCRGAGDTEAFF
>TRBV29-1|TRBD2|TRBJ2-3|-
TGCAGCGTTGTATCTAGCGGGGGCACAGATACGCAGTATTTT
CSVVSSGGTDTQYF